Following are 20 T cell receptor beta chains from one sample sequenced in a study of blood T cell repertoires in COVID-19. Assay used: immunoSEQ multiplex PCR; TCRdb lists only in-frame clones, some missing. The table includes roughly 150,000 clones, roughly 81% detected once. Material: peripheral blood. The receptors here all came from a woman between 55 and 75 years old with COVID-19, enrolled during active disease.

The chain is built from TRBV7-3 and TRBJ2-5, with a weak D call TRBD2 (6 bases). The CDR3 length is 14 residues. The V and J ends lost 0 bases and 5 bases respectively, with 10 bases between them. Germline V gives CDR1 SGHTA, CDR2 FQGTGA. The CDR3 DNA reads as TGTGCCAGCAGCTTAACAGGGAGGAAGGAGACCCAGTACTTC. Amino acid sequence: CASSLTGRKETQYF.

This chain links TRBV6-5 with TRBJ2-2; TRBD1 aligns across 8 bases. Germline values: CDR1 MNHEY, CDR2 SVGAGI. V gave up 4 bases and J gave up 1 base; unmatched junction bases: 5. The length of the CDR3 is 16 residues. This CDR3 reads CASSSRGTGNTGELFF. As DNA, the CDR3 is TGTGCCAGCAGTTCTAGGGGGACAGGGAACACCGGGGAGCTGTTTTTT.

CDR3 sequence (DNA): TGTGCCAGCAGTGGGACTAGCGGACTAGCCAAAAACATTCAGTACTTC. Translation: CASSGTSGLAKNIQYF. J is TRBJ2-4 and V is TRBV2; the match to TRBD2 covers 10 bases. Trimming at V came to 4 bases and at J to 0 bases, leaving 3 bases not matched to a gene. The CDR3 runs to 16 residues. CDR1 and CDR2 (germline): SNHLY, FYNNEI.

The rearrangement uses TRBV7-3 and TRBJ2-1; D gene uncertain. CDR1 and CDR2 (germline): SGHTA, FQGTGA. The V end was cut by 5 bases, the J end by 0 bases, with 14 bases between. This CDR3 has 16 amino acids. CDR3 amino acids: CASSLTRVSSYNEQFF. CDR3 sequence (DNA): TGTGCCAGCAGCCTGACTCGCGTTAGCTCCTACAATGAGCAGTTCTTC.

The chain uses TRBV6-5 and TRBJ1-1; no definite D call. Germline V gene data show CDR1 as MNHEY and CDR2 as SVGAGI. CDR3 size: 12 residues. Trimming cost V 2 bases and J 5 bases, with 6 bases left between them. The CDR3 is CASSYGHTEAFF. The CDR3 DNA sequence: TGTGCCAGCAGTTACGGGCATACTGAAGCTTTCTTT.

This CDR3 reads CATRQGSYEQYV. CDR3 in DNA: TGTGCCACCCGACAGGGGAGTTACGAGCAGTACGTC. The V and J genes are TRBV6-5 and TRBJ2-7, with 8 bases identical to TRBD1. The V and J ends lost 10 bases and 4 bases, in that order; junction bases with no gene match: 6. The V gene's germline CDR1 is MNHEY and CDR2 SVGAGI. This CDR3 region has 12 residues.

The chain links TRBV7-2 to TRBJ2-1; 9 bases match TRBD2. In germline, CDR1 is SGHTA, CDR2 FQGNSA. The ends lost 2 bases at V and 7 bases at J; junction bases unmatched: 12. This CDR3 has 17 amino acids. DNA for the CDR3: TGTGCCAGCAGCTTAAGTTCGGCGGGAGGGCCTACAAATGAGCAGTTCTTC. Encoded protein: CASSLSSAGGPTNEQFF.

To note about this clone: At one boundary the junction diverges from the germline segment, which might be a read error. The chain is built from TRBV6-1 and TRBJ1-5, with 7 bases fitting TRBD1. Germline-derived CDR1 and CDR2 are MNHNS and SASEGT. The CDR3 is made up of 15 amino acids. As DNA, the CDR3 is TGTGCCAGCAGGGAAGGGGGACAGACCAATCAGCCCCAGCATTTT. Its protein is CASREGGQTNQPQHF.

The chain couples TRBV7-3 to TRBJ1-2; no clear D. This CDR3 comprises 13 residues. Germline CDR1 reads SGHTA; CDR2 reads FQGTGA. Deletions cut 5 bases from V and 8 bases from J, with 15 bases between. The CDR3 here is CASSLLGGGGYTF. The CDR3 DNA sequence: TGTGCCAGCAGCCTCCTGGGCGGAGGAGGCTACACCTTC.

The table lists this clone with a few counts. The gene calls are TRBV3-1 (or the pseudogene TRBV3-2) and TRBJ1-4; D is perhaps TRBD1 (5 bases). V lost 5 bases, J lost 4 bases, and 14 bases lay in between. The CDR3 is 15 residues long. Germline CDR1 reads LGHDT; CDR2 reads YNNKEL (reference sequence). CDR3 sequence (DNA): TGTGCCAGCAGCAGTACCCAGGGTAATAATGAAAAACTGTTTTTT. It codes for CASSSTQGNNEKLFF.

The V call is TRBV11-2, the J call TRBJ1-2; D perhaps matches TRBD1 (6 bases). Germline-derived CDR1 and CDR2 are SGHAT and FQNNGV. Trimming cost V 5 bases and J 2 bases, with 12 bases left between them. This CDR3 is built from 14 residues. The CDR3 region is CASSPGGGNYGYTF. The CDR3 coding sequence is TGTGCCAGCAGCCCGGGGGGCGGGAACTATGGCTACACCTTC. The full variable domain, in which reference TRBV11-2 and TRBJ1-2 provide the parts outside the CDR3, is EAGVAQSPRYKIIEKRQSVAFWCNPISGHATLYWYQQILGQGPKLLIQFQNNGVVDDSQLPKDRFSAERLKGVDSTLKIQPAKLEDSAVYLCASSPGGGNYGYTFGSGTRLTVV.

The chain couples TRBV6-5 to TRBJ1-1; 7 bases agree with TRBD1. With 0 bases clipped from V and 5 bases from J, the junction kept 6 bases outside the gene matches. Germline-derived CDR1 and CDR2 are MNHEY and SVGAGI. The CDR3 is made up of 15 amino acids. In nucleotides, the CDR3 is TGTGCCAGCAGTTACTCGACCAGGGGGAAGACTGAAGCTTTCTTT. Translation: CASSYSTRGKTEAFF.

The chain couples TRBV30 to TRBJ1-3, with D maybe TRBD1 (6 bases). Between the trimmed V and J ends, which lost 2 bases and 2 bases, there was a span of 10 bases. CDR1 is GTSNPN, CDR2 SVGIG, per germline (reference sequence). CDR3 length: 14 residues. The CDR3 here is CAWSPYRAGNTIYF. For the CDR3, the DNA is TGTGCCTGGAGTCCCTACAGGGCTGGAAACACCATATATTTT.

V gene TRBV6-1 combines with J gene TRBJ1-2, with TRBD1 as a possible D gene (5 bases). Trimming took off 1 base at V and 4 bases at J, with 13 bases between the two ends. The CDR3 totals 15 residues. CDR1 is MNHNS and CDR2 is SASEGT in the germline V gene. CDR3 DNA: TGTGCCAGCAGTGAAGGGAGGGGCCCCACCTATGGCTACACCTTC. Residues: CASSEGRGPTYGYTF.

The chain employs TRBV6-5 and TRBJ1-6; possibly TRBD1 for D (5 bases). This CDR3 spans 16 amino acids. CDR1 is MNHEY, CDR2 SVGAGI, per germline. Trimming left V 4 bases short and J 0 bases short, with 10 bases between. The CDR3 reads CASSFRDSSYNSPLHF. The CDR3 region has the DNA TGTGCCAGCAGTTTCCGCGACAGCTCCTATAATTCACCCCTCCACTTT.

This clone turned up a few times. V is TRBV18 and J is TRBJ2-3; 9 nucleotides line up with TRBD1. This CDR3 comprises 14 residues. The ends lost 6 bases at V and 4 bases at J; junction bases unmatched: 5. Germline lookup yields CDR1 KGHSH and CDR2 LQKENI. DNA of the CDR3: TGTGCCAGCTCGCCGGGACAGGGAGCAGATACGCAGTATTTT. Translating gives CASSPGQGADTQYF.

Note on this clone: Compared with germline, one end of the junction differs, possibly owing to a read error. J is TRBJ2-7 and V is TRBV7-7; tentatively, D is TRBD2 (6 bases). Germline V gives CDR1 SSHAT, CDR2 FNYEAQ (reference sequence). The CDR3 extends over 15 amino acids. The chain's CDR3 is CASSLARGVSYEQYF. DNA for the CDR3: TGTGCTAGCAGCTTGGCGCGGGGCGTCTCCTACGAGCAGTACTTC. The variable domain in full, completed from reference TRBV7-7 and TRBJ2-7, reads GAGVSQSPRYKVTKRGQDVTLRCDPISSHATLYWYQQALGQGPEFLTYFNYEAQPDKSGLPSDRFSAERPEGSISTLTIQRTEQRDSAMYRCASSLARGVSYEQYFGPGTRLTVT.

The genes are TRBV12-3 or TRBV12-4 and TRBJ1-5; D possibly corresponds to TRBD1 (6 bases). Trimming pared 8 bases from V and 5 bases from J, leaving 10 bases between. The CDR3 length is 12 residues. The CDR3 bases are TGTGCCAGCTCACAGGGATATCAGCCCCAGCATTTT. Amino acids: CASSQGYQPQHF.

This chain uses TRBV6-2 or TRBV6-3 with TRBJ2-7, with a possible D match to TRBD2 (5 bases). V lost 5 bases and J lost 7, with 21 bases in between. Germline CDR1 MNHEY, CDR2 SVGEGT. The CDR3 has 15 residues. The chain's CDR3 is CASSPSRFDPGEQYF. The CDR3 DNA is TGTGCCAGCAGTCCATCGCGGTTCGATCCGGGGGAGCAGTACTTC.

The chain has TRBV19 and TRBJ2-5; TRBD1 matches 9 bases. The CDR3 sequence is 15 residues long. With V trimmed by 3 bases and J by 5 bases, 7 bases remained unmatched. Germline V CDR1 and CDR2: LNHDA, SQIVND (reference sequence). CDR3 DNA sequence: TGTGCCAGTAGTATGGGGGGACAGGGAAGGGAGACCCAGTACTTC. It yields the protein CASSMGGQGRETQYF.